The 25 T cell receptor beta chains below all came from one sample that was sequenced in a study of blood T cell repertoires in COVID-19 (dated by TCRdb to 2019 to 2021). Library generation was performed with the immunoSEQ multiplex PCR assay. TCRdb obtained this table from immuneACCESS and retained in-frame rearrangements with V and J assigned. These tables miss some clones; where compared with another copy, unresolved V genes account for less than half of the shortfall, and the remainder is unexplained. In this sample the table shows some 490,000 clones, more than 85% of which occur a single time. The ten largest clonotypes hold more than 7.5% of the sample. Material: PBMCs or T cells enriched from blood (not recorded which). The source is a woman in her sixties or seventies who had recovered from COVID-19.

The rearrangement joins TRBV6-5 to TRBJ1-5; D may be TRBD1 (5 bases). The V end was cut by 8 bases, the J end by 1 base, with 9 bases between. The CDR3 is 13 amino acids. Per the germline V gene, CDR1 is MNHEY and CDR2 is SVGAGI. The DNA for the CDR3 is TGTGCCAGCGGCGGGGGAAGCAATCAGCCCCAGCATTTT. Its translation is CASGGGSNQPQHF.

V is TRBV12-5 and J is TRBJ2-1, with TRBD2 as a possible D gene (5 bases). V lost 2 bases and J lost 4, with 12 bases in between. Looked up from germline, CDR1 is LGHNT and CDR2 is FRNRAP. The CDR3 extends over 15 amino acids. Here the CDR3 reads CASGLPTRGYNEQFF. The CDR3 bases are TGTGCTAGTGGTTTGCCCACTCGCGGGTACAATGAGCAGTTCTTC.

V usage is TRBV4-2 and J usage is TRBJ1-5; possible D gene TRBD1, 5 bases. CDR3 length: 14 residues. Germline CDR1 and CDR2: LGHNA and YNFKEQ. V was trimmed by 6 bases and J by 1 base, leaving 10 bases between them. The CDR3 spells CASRGGDSNQPQHF. CDR3 DNA sequence: TGTGCCAGCAGGGGGGGGGACAGCAATCAGCCCCAGCATTTT.

The gene calls are TRBV4-1 and TRBJ2-3; D is possibly TRBD1 (6 bases). CDR3 length: 14 residues. Trimming shortened V by 7 bases and J by 2 bases, and 13 bases separated the two germline ends. Germline CDR1 MGHRA, CDR2 YSYEKL. CDR3 amino acids: CASTRTVLTDTQYF. In DNA, the CDR3 is TGCGCCAGCACTAGGACAGTACTCACAGATACGCAGTATTTT.

The chain employs TRBV11-2 and TRBJ2-7, with a tentative D call TRBD2 (5 bases). Deletions cut 0 bases from V and 5 bases from J, with 17 bases between. CDR3 length: 16 amino acids. In germline, CDR1 is SGHAT, CDR2 FQNNGV. CDR3 sequence reads: CASSLDLGVIPHEQYF. In DNA, the CDR3 is TGTGCCAGCAGCTTAGATCTGGGAGTCATCCCCCACGAGCAGTACTTC.

The chain links TRBV7-6 to TRBJ2-7; the D gene is possibly TRBD2 (6 bases). CDR1 and CDR2 (germline): SGHVS, FNYEAQ. V was cut by 5 bases and J by 0 bases, with 8 bases left in between. This CDR3 comprises 13 residues. This CDR3 is CASSRGSSYEQYV. DNA for the CDR3: TGTGCCAGCAGCCGGGGGAGCTCCTACGAGCAGTACGTC.

V is TRBV11-2 and J is TRBJ2-5, with 14 bases lining up with TRBD2. The V segment lost 3 bases and the J segment 4 bases; nucleotides outside the gene matches: 4. CDR1 and CDR2 from the germline V gene are SGHAT and FQNNGV. The CDR3 is made up of 16 amino acids. In DNA form, the CDR3 reads TGTGCCAGCAGCTTTGGACTAGCGGGGGGTGTAGAGACCCAGTACTTC. This translates into CASSFGLAGGVETQYF.

The V gene is TRBV6-1, the J gene TRBJ2-3; TRBD2 matches 8 bases. The germline V gene has CDR1 MNHNS and CDR2 SASEGT. This CDR3 is built from 17 residues. Trimming removed 1 base from V and 6 bases from J; junction bases left unmatched: 12. The CDR3 bases are TGTGCCAGCAGTGAAGGCCTTATAGCGGGGAGGCTGGATACGCAGTATTTT. Translation: CASSEGLIAGRLDTQYF.

This chain connects TRBV5-1 to TRBJ1-1; the D gene is possibly TRBD1 (5 bases). Germline V gene data show CDR1 as SGHRS and CDR2 as YFSETQ. Trimming pared 0 bases from V and 5 bases from J, leaving 11 bases between. The CDR3 spans 14 residues. This chain's CDR3 is CASSLDPGKTEAFF. CDR3 in DNA: TGCGCCAGCAGCTTGGATCCAGGGAAGACTGAAGCTTTCTTT.

This clone appeared a single time. V is TRBV3-1 (or the pseudogene TRBV3-2) and J is TRBJ1-2; possible D gene TRBD1, 6 bases. CDR3 length: 15 amino acids. The V gene lost 4 bases and the J gene lost 4 bases, with 16 bases spanning the gap. Germline V gene lookup returns CDR1 LGHDT and CDR2 YNNKEL (reference sequence). CDR3 in amino acids: CASSLEMGASYGYTF. DNA for the CDR3: TGTGCCAGCAGCCTCGAGATGGGGGCCTCCTATGGCTACACCTTC.

V gene TRBV13 combines with J gene TRBJ2-1; D perhaps matches TRBD1 (5 bases). The CDR3 has 14 residues. V lost 4 bases and J 1 base, leaving 8 bases between the germline ends. Germline values: CDR1 PRHDT, CDR2 FYEKMQ (reference sequence). This CDR3 is CASSSDSSYNEQFF. The CDR3 bases are TGTGCCAGCAGCTCCGACAGTTCCTACAATGAGCAGTTCTTC.

The chain joins TRBV19 to TRBJ2-7; D call uncertain. V shed 3 bases and J shed 0 bases, with 9 bases lying between them. CDR3 length equals 14 residues. The germline V gene encodes CDR1 LNHDA and CDR2 SQIVND (reference sequence). The CDR3 sequence: CASSIRQDSYEQYF. In DNA form, the CDR3 reads TGTGCCAGTAGTATTAGGCAGGACTCCTACGAGCAGTACTTC.

The rearrangement joins TRBV7-9 to TRBJ1-2, with 8 bases that match TRBD1. Germline loops: CDR1 SEHNR, CDR2 FQNEAQ (reference sequence). The CDR3 sequence is 15 residues long. V dropped 0 bases and J dropped 8; count of bases not matched to a gene: 8. As DNA, the CDR3 is TGTGCCAGCAGCTTAGCGGAACAGGGGGTCCTCGGCTACACCTTC. Encoded protein: CASSLAEQGVLGYTF. The full variable domain, completed using reference TRBV7-9 and TRBJ1-2, is DTGVSQNPRHKITKRGQNVTFRCDPISEHNRLYWYRQTLGQGPEFLTYFQNEAQLEKSRLLSDRFSAERPKGSFSTLEIQRTEQGDSAMYLCASSLAEQGVLGYTFGSGTRLTVV.

The V call is TRBV30, the J call TRBJ2-2, with D perhaps matching TRBD1 (6 bases). V was trimmed by 5 bases and J by 1 base, leaving 23 bases between them. There are 18 residues in the CDR3. In germline, CDR1 is GTSNPN, CDR2 SVGIG (reference sequence). CDR3 region: CAWAEQGWSLGNTGELFF. The CDR3 DNA reads TGTGCCTGGGCTGAACAGGGTTGGTCCTTGGGGAACACCGGGGAGCTGTTTTTT.

This chain uses TRBV2 with TRBJ1-2, with a possible D match to TRBD1 (6 bases). V was shortened by 4 bases and J by 3 bases, with 15 bases between the two germline ends. Germline-derived CDR1 and CDR2 are SNHLY and FYNNEI. CDR3 size: 15 residues. The CDR3 here is CASSGVRGADYGYTF. The CDR3 nucleotides are TGTGCCAGCAGTGGGGTTCGGGGGGCCGACTATGGCTACACCTTC.

This clone has only one observation. J is TRBJ1-3 and V is TRBV4-1, with TRBD1 matching 7 bases. With V trimmed by 2 bases and J by 2 bases, 0 bases remained unmatched. Germline loops: CDR1 MGHRA, CDR2 YSYEKL. The CDR3 sequence is 14 residues long. The CDR3 here is CASSQTGAGNTIYF. In DNA form, the CDR3 reads TGCGCCAGCAGCCAAACAGGGGCTGGAAACACCATATATTTT.

The chain links TRBV9 to TRBJ2-3, with 9 nucleotides matching TRBD1. The CDR3 sequence is 17 residues long. V gave up 4 bases and J gave up 2 bases; unmatched junction bases: 11. The germline V gene has CDR1 SGDLS and CDR2 YYNGEE. This chain's CDR3 is CASSRLQGADATDTQYF. CDR3 sequence (DNA): TGTGCCAGCAGCCGACTACAGGGGGCGGACGCCACAGATACGCAGTATTTT. The full variable domain, in which reference TRBV9 and TRBJ2-3 provide the parts outside the CDR3, is DSGVTQTPKHLITATGQRVTLRCSPRSGDLSVYWYQQSLDQGLQFLIQYYNGEERAKGNILERFSAQQFPDLHSELNLSSLELGDSALYFCASSRLQGADATDTQYFGPGTRLTVL.

The chain carries TRBV5-7 and TRBJ2-1; a possible D gene is TRBD2 (5 bases). TRBV5-7 is an open reading frame, and its role is uncertain. The V end was cut by 1 base, the J end by 14 bases, with 28 bases between. This CDR3 comprises 17 residues. This CDR3 is CASSLTNKQRPPHGEFF. In nucleotides, the CDR3 is TGTGCCAGCAGCTTGACGAACAAGCAGCGGCCGCCCCATGGGGAGTTCTTC.

V gene TRBV5-1 combines with J gene TRBJ1-1, with TRBD1 identical over 7 bases. The CDR3 is made up of 18 amino acids. V lost 4 bases, J lost 0 bases, and 15 bases stayed unmatched. The germline gives CDR1 SGHRS, CDR2 YFSETQ. In nucleotides, the CDR3 is TGCGCCAGCAGCGTAGGAAGGGACAGCTCAGTCATGAACACTGAAGCTTTCTTT. Translated: CASSVGRDSSVMNTEAFF.

V and J are TRBV9 and TRBJ1-1; 7 bases are shared with TRBD1. Trimming at V came to 4 bases and at J to 1 base, leaving 4 bases not matched to a gene. The CDR3 totals 14 residues. Germline CDR1 is SGDLS and CDR2 is YYNGEE. The DNA for the CDR3 is TGTGCCAGCAGCTCCCAGGGGGGGAACACTGAAGCTTTCTTT. Amino acid sequence: CASSSQGGNTEAFF.

The V call is TRBV6-4, the J call TRBJ2-1; no definite D call. The germline gives CDR1 MRHNA, CDR2 SNTAGT. CDR3 length equals 13 residues. V lost 2 bases, J lost 6 bases, and 8 bases lay in between. The CDR3, as DNA: TGTGCCAGCAGTGACGGCACCGTCAATGAGCAGTTCTTC. It translates to CASSDGTVNEQFF.

The chain recombines TRBV10-3 with TRBJ1-2; D possibly corresponds to TRBD1 (6 bases). The ends were cut back, 0 bases at V and 5 bases at J, with 10 bases in the middle. This CDR3 contains 14 residues. Germline V gives CDR1 ENHRY, CDR2 SYGVKD. CDR3 sequence reads: CAISESTGPYGYTF. The CDR3 DNA reads TGTGCCATCAGTGAGTCGACAGGCCCTTATGGCTACACCTTC.

The chain has TRBV5-1 and TRBJ1-6; perhaps TRBD1 as D (6 bases). CDR1 is SGHRS and CDR2 is YFSETQ in the germline V gene. V shed 0 bases and J shed 2 bases, with 9 bases lying between them. The CDR3 runs to 16 residues. The CDR3 loop is CASSLGRDTYNSPLHF. The DNA for the CDR3 is TGCGCCAGCAGCTTGGGTAGGGACACCTATAATTCACCCCTCCACTTT.

The rearrangement links TRBV3-1 (or the pseudogene TRBV3-2) to TRBJ1-1, with D tentatively TRBD1 (6 bases). Germline V lookup: CDR1 LGHDT, CDR2 YNNKEL (reference sequence). The CDR3 totals 15 residues. Between the trimmed V and J ends, which lost 3 bases and 2 bases, there was a span of 13 bases. The CDR3 sequence: CASSHQGRGNTEAFF. The CDR3 region has the DNA TGTGCCAGCAGCCACCAGGGGAGGGGTAACACTGAAGCTTTCTTT.

The chain is built from TRBV2 and TRBJ1-1; 7 bases match TRBD1. The CDR3 extends over 14 amino acids. The V gene's germline CDR1 is SNHLY and CDR2 FYNNEI. The junction had 9 bases not matched to a gene; V was cut back by 5 bases and J by 6 bases. The CDR3: CASSQTGAKAEAFF. The CDR3 coding sequence is TGTGCCAGCAGTCAAACAGGGGCTAAGGCTGAAGCTTTCTTT.